One sample yielded the 31 T cell receptor beta chains listed below, sequenced in a study of T-cell memory formation after mild COVID-19. TCRdb analysed the 5' RACE reads with MiXCR anew, one entry per CDR3 protein. The sample holds approximately 560,000 distinct CDR3 sequences; 15% to 20% are singletons and the top ten take roughly 8.2%. The material sequenced was PBMCs or a T cell subset sorted from them (not recorded which). These receptors came from an adult woman who had mild COVID-19 (a few samples of this study predate the infection). Cell type and time point are not known.

V usage is TRBV7-2 and J usage is TRBJ2-1; D is unresolved. The germline V and J ends were trimmed by 7 bases and 8 bases, with 9 bases remaining between them. CDR1 SGHTA and CDR2 FQGNSA come from the germline V gene. CDR3 length equals 11 residues. The CDR3 here is CASTAGDEQFF. CDR3 nucleotides: TGTGCCAGCACAGCTGGCGATGAGCAGTTCTTC.

The chain recombines TRBV20-1 with TRBJ1-2; D gene unclear. Germline V gives CDR1 DFQATT, CDR2 SNEGSKA (reference sequence). Trimming cost V 3 bases and J 9 bases, with 14 bases left between them. This CDR3 is built from 12 residues. In DNA form, the CDR3 reads TGCAGTGCTAGGAACGACTACAATAGCTACACCTTC. Translated, it gives CSARNDYNSYTF.

This chain links TRBV5-6 with TRBJ1-1; 8 positions match TRBD1. This CDR3 region has 13 residues. Per the germline V gene, CDR1 is SGHDT and CDR2 is YYEEEE. The ends lost 4 bases at V and 8 bases at J; junction bases unmatched: 7. The CDR3 here is CASSTQGGVEAFF. The CDR3 DNA is TGTGCCAGCAGCACACAGGGGGGAGTGGAAGCTTTCTTT. The complete variable domain, with remaining parts taken from reference TRBV5-6 and TRBJ1-1, reads DAGVTQSPTHLIKTRGQQVTLRCSPKSGHDTVSWYQQALGQGPQFIFQYYEEEERQRGNFPDRFSGHQFPNYSSELNVNALLLGDSALYLCASSTQGGVEAFFGQGTRLTVV.

The J gene is TRBJ2-1, the V gene TRBV12-3 or TRBV12-4; 14 bases fit TRBD2. The V segment lost 5 bases and the J segment 6 bases; nucleotides outside the gene matches: 6. The CDR3 spans 16 residues. The CDR3 bases are TGTGCCAGCAGTGGGACTAGCGGGAGTTTGAGCAATGAGCAGTTCTTC. Protein sequence: CASSGTSGSLSNEQFF.

This clonotype showed up many times. The chain recombines TRBV7-6 with TRBJ2-3; D unresolved. Per the germline V gene, CDR1 is SGHVS and CDR2 is FNYEAQ. The length of the CDR3 is 15 residues. Between the trimmed V and J ends, which lost 5 bases and 4 bases, there was a span of 16 bases. Written as DNA, the CDR3 is TGTGCCAGCAGCCTTAGGCTTAGCAATCCAGATACGCAGTATTTT. Translating it yields CASSLRLSNPDTQYF.

The chain combines TRBV20-1 with TRBJ2-1; D is tentatively TRBD1 or TRBD2 (6 bases each). Germline V gene lookup returns CDR1 DFQATT and CDR2 SNEGSKA (reference sequence). There are 14 residues in the CDR3. V lost 5 bases and J 4 bases, leaving 15 bases between the germline ends. CDR3 residues: CSAWGAVGYNEQFF. The CDR3 region has the DNA TGCAGTGCTTGGGGGGCGGTGGGTTACAATGAGCAGTTCTTC.

This clonotype has a handful of counts. The chain uses TRBV10-3 and TRBJ1-2; no firm D call. Trimming pared 8 bases from V and 3 bases from J, leaving 13 bases between. Germline V gene data show CDR1 as ENHRY and CDR2 as SYGVKD. The CDR3 is 13 residues long. CDR3 loop: CAIGSEEDYGYTF. The CDR3 region has the DNA TGTGCCATCGGGTCGGAAGAGGACTATGGCTACACCTTC.

This clonotype has only a few counts. The rearrangement links TRBV6-2 or TRBV6-3 to TRBJ1-5, with D possibly TRBD1 on 6 matching bases. Germline CDR1 and CDR2: MNHEY and SVGEGT. The CDR3 has 17 amino acids. V was clipped by 2 bases and J by 4 bases, with 18 bases between them. CDR3: CASSYDLRRGGNQPQHF. The CDR3 DNA reads TGTGCCAGCAGTTACGATCTCCGCAGGGGAGGAAATCAGCCCCAGCATTTT.

This chain connects TRBV11-2 to TRBJ2-1; the match to TRBD2 covers 7 bases. Germline trimming cut 1 base from V and 6 bases from J; bases unmatched to any gene: 3. The CDR3 extends over 14 amino acids. Germline V gene data show CDR1 as SGHAT and CDR2 as FQNNGV. CDR3 region: CASSLVSGGNEQFF. In DNA form, the CDR3 reads TGTGCCAGCAGCTTAGTGTCGGGGGGCAATGAGCAGTTCTTC.

This clonotype was counted ten times or more. The V and J genes are TRBV29-1 and TRBJ1-1; D is undetermined. Trimming removed 0 bases at V and 4 bases at J, with 9 bases between. CDR1 is SQVTM and CDR2 is ANQGSEA in the germline V gene. This CDR3 spans 13 amino acids. As DNA, the CDR3 is TGCAGCGTTGAAGAACAAGAAGGCACTGAAGCTTTCTTT. Translated: CSVEEQEGTEAFF.

This clonotype appeared a few times. This rearrangement joins TRBV14 to TRBJ1-4; no definite D call. Germline V lookup: CDR1 SGHDN, CDR2 FVKESK. The length of the CDR3 is 15 residues. V lost 4 bases and J lost 7, with 16 bases in between. DNA for the CDR3: TGTGCCAGCAGCCGAGGACTAGGATGGGGTGAAAAACTGTTTTTT. It codes for CASSRGLGWGEKLFF. Full variable domain (rest looked up from reference TRBV14 and TRBJ1-4): EAGVTQFPSHSVIEKGQTVTLRCDPISGHDNLYWYRRVMGKEIKFLLHFVKESKQDESGMPNNRFLAERTGGTYSTLKVQPAELEDSGVYFCASSRGLGWGEKLFFGSGTQLSVL.

This chain connects TRBV18 to TRBJ1-3; D is ambiguous. From germline, CDR1 is KGHSH and CDR2 LQKENI. The V end lost 3 bases, the J end lost 7 bases, and 16 bases lay between the germline ends. CDR3 size: 15 residues. The CDR3 loop reads CASSPLDTVLNTIYF. CDR3 sequence (DNA): TGTGCCAGCTCACCTTTAGACACGGTACTCAACACCATATATTTT.

A few counts support this clonotype. V usage is TRBV11-2 and J usage is TRBJ1-5; 8 nucleotides line up with TRBD1. The junction had 5 bases not matched to a gene; V was cut back by 3 bases and J by 7 bases. Germline V gene data show CDR1 as SGHAT and CDR2 as FQNNGV. The CDR3 has 14 amino acids. The CDR3 protein is CASSFQGARQPQHF. CDR3 sequence (DNA): TGTGCCAGCAGCTTCCAGGGGGCTAGACAGCCCCAGCATTTT.

The gene calls are TRBV4-1 and TRBJ2-3, with D uncertain. The length of the CDR3 is 17 residues. Germline lookup yields CDR1 MGHRA and CDR2 YSYEKL. V lost 0 bases, J lost 0 bases, and 13 bases lay in between. The CDR3 DNA reads TGCGCCAGCAGCCAAGATTTTCAGGCCCCAAGCACAGATACGCAGTATTTT. It yields the protein CASSQDFQAPSTDTQYF.

The sample holds a few counts of this clonotype. The chain recombines TRBV25-1 with TRBJ2-2; perhaps TRBD2 as D (7 bases). The CDR3 loop spans 16 amino acids. V lost 10 bases to trimming and J lost 0 bases, with 18 bases between them. CDR1 MGHDK and CDR2 SYGVNS come from the germline V gene. The CDR3 sequence is CATYGRGDPNTGELFF. CDR3 in DNA: TGTGCCACCTATGGGAGGGGGGATCCGAACACCGGGGAGCTGTTTTTT.

The gene calls are TRBV12-3 or TRBV12-4 and TRBJ1-1; D is uncertain. This CDR3 contains 14 residues. V lost 3 bases and J lost 2, with 10 bases in between. The CDR3: CASSFGRPNTEAFF. The CDR3 DNA is TGTGCCAGCAGTTTCGGTAGACCTAACACTGAAGCTTTCTTT.

This clonotype was seen only a few times. The V call is TRBV10-3, the J call TRBJ2-7; possibly TRBD2 for D (5 bases). V was clipped by 9 bases and J by 5 bases, with 17 bases between them. From germline, CDR1 is ENHRY and CDR2 SYGVKD. The CDR3 loop spans 13 amino acids. The CDR3 spells CAIANLASDEQYF. The CDR3 DNA sequence: TGTGCCATAGCTAATCTAGCTTCCGACGAGCAGTACTTC.

The sample holds a few counts of this clonotype. The chain uses TRBV20-1 and TRBJ1-2, with D hard to call. The ends were cut back, 1 base at V and 4 bases at J, with 10 bases in the middle. The germline CDR1 and CDR2 sequences are DFQATT and SNEGSKA (reference sequence). The CDR3 contains 13 residues. CDR3 loop: CSARGDHSYGYTF. The CDR3 DNA sequence: TGCAGTGCTAGAGGCGACCACTCCTATGGCTACACCTTC.

The chain couples TRBV6-6 to TRBJ1-1, with D unclear. CDR1 and CDR2 (germline): MNHNY, SVGAGI (reference sequence). CDR3 length: 11 amino acids. The germline V and J ends were trimmed by 8 bases and 7 bases, with 11 bases remaining between them. CDR3 region: CASLSGVEAFF. In DNA form, the CDR3 reads TGTGCCAGCCTCAGTGGGGTTGAAGCTTTCTTT.

The sample holds one count of this clonotype. The rearrangement links TRBV30 to TRBJ2-7, with D perhaps TRBD1 (5 bases). From germline, CDR1 is GTSNPN and CDR2 SVGIG (reference sequence). The CDR3 runs 13 residues. V was trimmed by 3 bases and J by 3 bases, leaving 12 bases between them. The CDR3 loop reads CAWSSLTGYEQYF. The CDR3 bases are TGTGCCTGGAGCTCACTAACAGGCTACGAGCAGTACTTC.

There are many counts of this clonotype. The chain employs TRBV27 and TRBJ2-7; 7 nucleotides align to TRBD2. The CDR3 totals 15 residues. Trimming took 1 base from V and 2 from J; bases not matched to a gene: 5. Per the germline V gene, CDR1 is MNHEY and CDR2 is SMNVEV (reference sequence). The CDR3 DNA reads TGTGCCAGCAGTTTATTCGGGGGGAGTCCCTACGAGCAGTACTTC. It yields the protein CASSLFGGSPYEQYF.

This clonotype has a handful of counts. The CDR3 region is CASSIWGNEQFF. Here the CDR3 DNA reads TGTGCCAGTAGTATCTGGGGGAATGAGCAGTTCTTC. The chain is built from TRBV19 and TRBJ2-1; D possibly uses TRBD1 or TRBD2 (5 bases each). Deletions cut 3 bases from V and 7 bases from J, with 7 bases between. The CDR3 is 12 amino acids. The germline V gene has CDR1 LNHDA and CDR2 SQIVND (reference sequence).

As concerns this clonotype: One end of the junction does not line up with germline, which may come from a read error. This chain joins TRBV2 and TRBJ1-4, with D possibly TRBD1 on 6 matching bases. CDR3 length: 15 residues. CDR1 is SNHLY, CDR2 FYNNEI, per germline. The CDR3 nucleotides read TGTGCCAGCAGTGAAGCGCTTCGTCGGACAGCTCCTCTGATTTTT. It is translated as CASSEALRRTAPLIF.

This clonotype has more than one count but fewer than ten. The CDR3 spells CATQQRQKVIQYF. The CDR3 DNA follows: TGTGCCACCCAACAGAGACAAAAGGTCATTCAGTACTTC. The rearrangement joins TRBV11-2 to TRBJ2-4; D gene ambiguous. V was trimmed by 10 bases and J by 9 bases, leaving 19 bases between them. Germline V gene sequence: CDR1 SGHAT, CDR2 FQNNGV. The CDR3 is made up of 13 amino acids.

The chain carries TRBV7-9 and TRBJ2-1, with 9 bases lining up with TRBD2. J was trimmed by 7 bases and V by 5 bases; bases with no gene match: 12. CDR3 size: 16 residues. Looked up from germline, CDR1 is SEHNR and CDR2 is FQNEAQ (reference sequence). CDR3 nucleotide sequence: TGTGCCAGCAGCCCCCAGTCTAGCGGGATGTGGAATGAGCAGTTCTTC. Translation: CASSPQSSGMWNEQFF.

This clonotype was counted between two and nine times. V is TRBV27 and J is TRBJ1-2; D is unclear. V was clipped by 5 bases and J by 3 bases, with 10 bases between them. CDR3 length: 13 residues. Germline CDR1 MNHEY, CDR2 SMNVEV (reference sequence). CDR3 sequence: CASSPTAHYGYTF. The CDR3 coding sequence is TGTGCCAGCAGTCCCACAGCGCACTATGGCTACACCTTC.

This chain connects TRBV4-2 to TRBJ1-6, with D possibly matching TRBD1 (6 bases). The V gene lost 8 bases and the J gene lost 7 bases, with 18 bases spanning the gap. The germline V gene has CDR1 LGHNA and CDR2 YNFKEQ. The CDR3 is 15 residues long. The CDR3 region is CASRAAGEENSPLHF. In DNA form, the CDR3 reads TGTGCCAGCCGCGCCGCAGGGGAAGAAAATTCACCCCTCCACTTT.

This clonotype was counted only a few times. V gene TRBV4-3 combines with J gene TRBJ2-1; 12 bases map to TRBD2. The CDR3 loop spans 20 amino acids. The junction had 9 bases not matched to a gene; V was cut back by 0 bases and J by 0 bases. Germline assignment: CDR1 LGHNA and CDR2 YSLEER. The CDR3 reads CASSQDLLAGGRSSYNEQFF. CDR3 in DNA: TGCGCCAGCAGCCAAGATCTACTAGCGGGAGGTCGGAGCTCCTACAATGAGCAGTTCTTC.

The chain joins TRBV2 to TRBJ2-1; D is undetermined. The V gene's germline CDR1 is SNHLY and CDR2 FYNNEI. This CDR3 contains 16 residues. V shed 9 bases and J shed 1 base, with 19 bases lying between them. The CDR3 DNA is TGTGCCAGTCAGAGACATGGAAGCACGTCCTACAATGAGCAGTTCTTC. As protein: CASQRHGSTSYNEQFF.

This clonotype was counted a few times. This chain connects TRBV20-1 to TRBJ2-1, with 9 nucleotides matching TRBD2. Unmatched junction bases numbered 8, after V lost 6 bases and J lost 2 bases. Germline V gene lookup returns CDR1 DFQATT and CDR2 SNEGSKA (reference sequence). This CDR3 is 15 amino acids long. The CDR3 region is CSAPLSGSTYNEQFF. CDR3 coding DNA: TGCAGTGCCCCCCTTAGCGGGAGTACCTACAATGAGCAGTTCTTC.

This clonotype was seen more than once but under ten times. The chain joins TRBV7-6 to TRBJ1-2; TRBD1 is a possible D gene (5 bases). Germline V gene data show CDR1 as SGHVS and CDR2 as FNYEAQ. V was pared by 10 bases and J by 8 bases, with 17 bases between. The CDR3 spans 12 residues. The CDR3 here is CATSEWAGGYTF. CDR3 coding DNA: TGTGCCACCTCCGAGTGGGCAGGGGGCTACACCTTC.